The 13 T cell receptor beta chains below were found in one sample sequenced in a study of blood T cell repertoires in COVID-19. Some clones are missing from TCRdb's copy, which holds only in-frame ones; the method was immunoSEQ multiplex PCR. Of more than 95,000 clones listed, approximately 80% are singletons. Specimen: peripheral blood. The receptors originated from a man older than 75 with acute or convalescent COVID-19.

The chain combines TRBV19 with TRBJ2-7, with TRBD2 as a possible D gene (7 bases). Trimming stripped 5 bases from V and 2 bases from J, with 19 bases between. In germline, CDR1 is LNHDA, CDR2 SQIVND (reference sequence). This CDR3 is 16 amino acids long. The CDR3 region is CASSRVQGLPAYEQYF. DNA of the CDR3: TGTGCCAGTAGTCGGGTACAGGGACTACCGGCCTACGAGCAGTACTTC. Supplemented by reference TRBV19 and TRBJ2-7, the full variable domain reads DGGITQSPKYLFRKEGQNVTLSCEQNLNHDAMYWYRQDPGQGLRLIYYSQIVNDFQKGDIAEGYSVSREKKESFPLTVTSAQKNPTAFYLCASSRVQGLPAYEQYFGPGTRLTVT.

J is TRBJ2-3 and V is TRBV6-5, with D unresolved. The CDR3 is 15 residues long. The germline V gene encodes CDR1 MNHEY and CDR2 SVGAGI. V was pared by 2 bases and J by 0 bases, with 9 bases between. CDR3 region: CASSYERTSTDTQYF. CDR3 DNA: TGTGCCAGCAGTTACGAGAGAACTAGCACAGATACGCAGTATTTT.

The gene calls are TRBV5-1 and TRBJ2-2; TRBD1 matches at 10 bases. The germline V gene encodes CDR1 SGHRS and CDR2 YFSETQ. The CDR3 runs to 17 residues. Losses at the gene ends were 5 bases for V and 7 bases for J; bases not matched to a gene: 14. The CDR3 loop is CASRLRGDRGRSGELFF. The CDR3 DNA reads TGCGCCAGCAGACTCAGGGGTGACAGGGGGCGAAGCGGGGAGCTGTTTTTT.

V and J are TRBV2 and TRBJ1-2; D is possibly TRBD1 (6 bases). V was shortened by 4 bases and J by 8 bases, with 11 bases between the two germline ends. Per germline, CDR1 SNHLY and CDR2 FYNNEI. The CDR3 totals 12 residues. The chain's CDR3 is CASSVSGAGYTF. The CDR3 DNA reads TGTGCCAGCAGTGTGTCAGGGGCCGGCTACACCTTC.

DNA for the CDR3: TGCGCCAGCAGCTTGCTTGCGGTCGCGAACACCGGGGAGCTGTTTTTT. Translating it yields CASSLLAVANTGELFF. This sequence joins TRBV5-1 and TRBJ2-2; D unresolved. The germline V gene has CDR1 SGHRS and CDR2 YFSETQ. The CDR3 totals 16 residues. Trimming stripped 1 base from V and 0 bases from J, with 10 bases between.

The CDR3 sequence: CASSISGTSGSNEQFF. The CDR3 DNA reads TGTGCCAGTAGTATATCGGGGACTAGCGGGAGTAATGAGCAGTTCTTC. This chain joins TRBV19 and TRBJ2-1, with 14 nucleotides matching TRBD2. Per germline, CDR1 LNHDA and CDR2 SQIVND (reference sequence). Trimming took 2 bases from V and 7 from J; bases not matched to a gene: 4. This CDR3 has 16 amino acids.

The genes are TRBV7-2 and TRBJ2-1; D ambiguous. CDR1 and CDR2 from the germline V gene are SGHTA and FQGNSA. V was pared by 5 bases and J by 4 bases, with 12 bases between. CDR3 size: 14 residues. CDR3 amino acids: CASSTGREYNEQFF. CDR3 DNA sequence: TGTGCCAGCAGCACCGGTCGAGAGTACAATGAGCAGTTCTTC. Supplemented by reference TRBV7-2 and TRBJ2-1, the full variable domain reads GAGVSQSPSNKVTEKGKDVELRCDPISGHTALYWYRQSLGQGLEFLIYFQGNSAPDKSGLPSDRFSAERTGGSVSTLTIQRTQQEDSAVYLCASSTGREYNEQFFGPGTRLTVL.

V and J are TRBV6-2 or TRBV6-3 and TRBJ2-2, with D possibly being TRBD2 (7 bases). Germline lookup yields CDR1 MNHEY and CDR2 SVGEGT. V shed 2 bases and J shed 5 bases, with 15 bases lying between them. The CDR3 is made up of 16 amino acids. The CDR3 spells CASSYQAGHLTGELFF. CDR3 DNA sequence: TGTGCCAGCAGTTACCAAGCGGGACACCTTACCGGGGAGCTGTTTTTT.

The genes are TRBV5-1 and TRBJ1-5; D gene uncertain. Looked up from germline, CDR1 is SGHRS and CDR2 is YFSETQ. Trimming removed 2 bases at V and 0 bases at J, with 6 bases between. The CDR3 is 14 amino acids. The CDR3 protein is CASSFGDSNQPQHF. The CDR3 DNA sequence: TGCGCCAGCAGCTTCGGGGATAGCAATCAGCCCCAGCATTTT.

The V and J genes are TRBV25-1 and TRBJ2-3; the D gene is possibly TRBD1 (5 bases). CDR1 MGHDK and CDR2 SYGVNS come from the germline V gene. Trimming took 1 base from V and 4 from J, leaving 12 bases between them. This CDR3 has 15 amino acids. The CDR3 loop is CASSESAGSADTQYF. The CDR3 coding sequence is TGTGCCAGCAGTGAATCGGCAGGGTCGGCAGATACGCAGTATTTT.

The CDR3: CASSLTSGDEQYF. In DNA, the CDR3 is TGTGCCAGCAGTTTAACTTCAGGGGACGAGCAGTACTTC. The rearrangement uses TRBV28 and TRBJ2-7, with TRBD1 as a possible D gene (6 bases). Germline-derived CDR1 and CDR2 are MDHEN and SYDVKM. The CDR3 contains 13 residues. The V end was cut by 2 bases, the J end by 5 bases, with 10 bases between. The variable domain in full, completed from reference TRBV28 and TRBJ2-7, reads DVKVTQSSRYLVKRTGEKVFLECVQDMDHENMFWYRQDPGLGLRLIYFSYDVKMKEKGDIPEGYSVSREKKERFSLILESASTNQTSMYLCASSLTSGDEQYFGPGTRLTVT.

The rearrangement joins TRBV24-1 to TRBJ2-2; no definite D call. Germline V CDR1 and CDR2: KGHDR, SFDVKD. Trimming cost V 3 bases and J 3 bases, with 4 bases left between them. CDR3 length equals 13 residues. CDR3 sequence: CATSDPHTGELFF. The CDR3 bases are TGTGCCACCAGTGATCCTCACACCGGGGAGCTGTTTTTT.

This clone came up once. This chain joins TRBV6-6 and TRBJ2-7; a possible D gene is TRBD2 (5 bases). The CDR3 totals 16 residues. In germline, CDR1 is MNHNY, CDR2 SVGAGI (reference sequence). Trimming took off 0 bases at V and 0 bases at J, with 12 bases between the two ends. The CDR3 region has the DNA TGTGCCAGCAGTTACTCTGTAAGGGCGGGCTCCTACGAGCAGTACTTC. This encodes CASSYSVRAGSYEQYF.